Following are 20 T cell receptor beta chains from one sample sequenced in a study of identical twins. From the 5' RACE reads, TCRdb called clonotypes with MiXCR, one entry per CDR3 protein. The sample carries about 900,000 distinct CDR3 sequences, over 9% recorded once. These same data were also listed under a study on yellow fever vaccine responses in identical twins.

Sequencing was carried out using PBMCs. The receptors were sampled from a woman under 30 in good health.

This clonotype was observed a handful of times. The chain carries TRBV20-1 and TRBJ2-7; the match to TRBD1 covers 7 bases. With 2 bases clipped from V and 2 bases from J, the junction kept 3 bases outside the gene matches. From germline, CDR1 is DFQATT and CDR2 SNEGSKA (reference sequence). The CDR3 is 13 residues long. CDR3 residues: CSARWQGAYEQYF. The CDR3 bases are TGCAGTGCTAGATGGCAGGGGGCCTACGAGCAGTACTTC.

This clonotype was found many times. V is TRBV20-1 and J is TRBJ2-3; no clear D gene. This CDR3 has 14 residues. Germline V CDR1 and CDR2: DFQATT, SNEGSKA (reference sequence). The germline V and J ends were trimmed by 2 bases and 1 base, with 10 bases remaining between them. CDR3 residues: CSARPLLRTDTQYF. CDR3 coding DNA: TGCAGTGCTAGACCCTTACTACGCACAGATACGCAGTATTTT.

This clonotype was detected ten times or more. This sequence joins TRBV20-1 and TRBJ1-2; D not resolved. This CDR3 region has 12 residues. The V end was cut by 3 bases, the J end by 5 bases, with 10 bases between. CDR1 is DFQATT, CDR2 SNEGSKA, per germline (reference sequence). The CDR3 here is CSASLMAYGYTF. DNA of the CDR3: TGCAGTGCTAGCCTCATGGCTTATGGCTACACCTTC.

This clonotype showed up many times. The chain couples TRBV6-1 to TRBJ2-3, with 13 bases that match TRBD2. The CDR3 loop spans 16 amino acids. Germline V gene sequence: CDR1 MNHNS, CDR2 SASEGT. V was pared by 6 bases and J by 4 bases, with 7 bases of the junction left unmatched. The CDR3 loop reads CASRSLGLAGSDTQYF. DNA of the CDR3: TGTGCCAGCAGATCTTTGGGACTAGCGGGGTCAGATACGCAGTATTTT.

This clonotype was recorded many times. The chain has TRBV2 and TRBJ2-2, with a weak D call TRBD1 (6 bases). The CDR3 consists of 16 residues. The V end lost 2 bases, the J end lost 2 bases, and 12 bases lay between the germline ends. Germline V gene lookup returns CDR1 SNHLY and CDR2 FYNNEI. The CDR3 coding sequence is TGTGCCAGCAGTGAAACAGGGTCAGTTAACACCGGGGAGCTGTTTTTT. This encodes CASSETGSVNTGELFF.

This clonotype was seen repeatedly, ten times or more. This chain uses TRBV12-3 or TRBV12-4 with TRBJ1-5, with D tentatively TRBD1 (5 bases). The CDR3 consists of 14 residues. The V gene lost 1 base and the J gene lost 3 bases, with 7 bases spanning the gap. The CDR3: CASSLGGNNQPQHF. The CDR3 DNA sequence: TGTGCCAGCAGTTTAGGGGGGAACAATCAGCCCCAGCATTTT.

The genes are TRBV3-1 and TRBJ2-3, with a weak D call TRBD2 (7 bases). The ends were cut back, 2 bases at V and 6 bases at J, with 12 bases in the middle. The CDR3 extends over 14 amino acids. The V gene's germline CDR1 is LGHDT and CDR2 YNNKEL (reference sequence). The CDR3 loop is CASSQFRGGDTQYF. The CDR3 region has the DNA TGTGCCAGCAGCCAATTCAGGGGAGGGGATACGCAGTATTTT.

This clonotype showed up just a few times. The chain recombines TRBV10-3 with TRBJ2-7; D might be TRBD2 (5 bases). CDR1 is ENHRY, CDR2 SYGVKD, per germline. The CDR3 loop spans 15 amino acids. V gave up 11 bases and J gave up 5 bases, with 25 bases separating them. CDR3 residues: CASEDSEGLFNEQYV. The CDR3 bases are TGTGCCTCCGAGGATTCGGAAGGACTTTTCAACGAGCAGTACGTC.

V is TRBV2 and J is TRBJ1-1; a weak D match, TRBD1 (6 bases). CDR1 is SNHLY and CDR2 is FYNNEI in the germline V gene. Trimming removed 4 bases at V and 0 bases at J, with 18 bases between. This CDR3 has 17 amino acids. Here the CDR3 reads CASSGIGQTLMNTEAFF. In DNA form, the CDR3 reads TGTGCCAGCAGTGGAATTGGACAGACTCTTATGAACACTGAAGCTTTCTTT.

This clonotype was seen a handful of times. The rearrangement links TRBV12-3 or TRBV12-4 to TRBJ2-5; TRBD1 agrees at 8 bases. Germline trimming cut 2 bases from V and 5 bases from J; bases unmatched to any gene: 4. There are 14 residues in the CDR3. The CDR3: CASSLYRGLETQYF. As DNA, the CDR3 is TGTGCCAGCAGTTTATACAGGGGGTTGGAGACCCAGTACTTC.

This clonotype was seen more than once but under ten times. This chain links TRBV9 with TRBJ1-1; TRBD1 is a possible D gene (5 bases). Trimming took off 4 bases at V and 1 base at J, with 17 bases between the two ends. Looked up from germline, CDR1 is SGDLS and CDR2 is YYNGEE. The CDR3 covers 16 residues. The CDR3 coding sequence is TGTGCCAGCAGCACCGGGACTTCCCCGTGGAACACTGAAGCTTTCTTT. Translating gives CASSTGTSPWNTEAFF.

This sequence joins TRBV6-1 and TRBJ2-1; 10 bases are a match to TRBD2. Trimming took 5 bases from V and 9 from J; bases not matched to a gene: 7. Germline CDR1 is MNHNS and CDR2 is SASEGT. The CDR3 is made up of 14 amino acids. The CDR3 DNA reads as TGTGCCAGCAGTCCCAGCGGGAGGGTGAGTGAGCAGTTCTTC. It is translated as CASSPSGRVSEQFF.

V usage is TRBV11-2 and J usage is TRBJ1-1, with D possibly being TRBD1 (5 bases). Trimming removed 5 bases at V and 1 base at J, with 14 bases between. The CDR3 contains 15 residues. Germline V gene lookup returns CDR1 SGHAT and CDR2 FQNNGV. In nucleotides, the CDR3 is TGTGCCAGCAGCATAGGCAGGACACAGAACACTGAAGCTTTCTTT. It translates to CASSIGRTQNTEAFF.

V usage is TRBV19 and J usage is TRBJ1-5; weak D call: TRBD1 (6 bases). The germline V gene encodes CDR1 LNHDA and CDR2 SQIVND (reference sequence). V shed 4 bases and J shed 2 bases, with 15 bases lying between them. The length of the CDR3 is 16 residues. The CDR3 protein is CASSRGRGSGNQPQHF. In nucleotides, the CDR3 is TGTGCCAGTAGTAGGGGGCGGGGGTCGGGCAATCAGCCCCAGCATTTT.

V gene TRBV5-1 combines with J gene TRBJ2-7; 7 bases are shared with TRBD2. The germline V gene encodes CDR1 SGHRS and CDR2 YFSETQ. The CDR3 covers 15 residues. J lost 2 bases, V lost 0 bases, and 5 bases had no gene match. The CDR3 sequence: CASSLDQRGTYEQYF. CDR3 DNA sequence: TGCGCCAGCAGCTTGGACCAGCGGGGTACCTACGAGCAGTACTTC.

This clonotype came up many times. The rearrangement joins TRBV12-3 or TRBV12-4 to TRBJ1-1, with D hard to call. V was shortened by 3 bases and J by 1 base, with 9 bases between the two germline ends. The CDR3 consists of 14 residues. The CDR3 sequence is CASSFLGANTEAFF. The CDR3 nucleotides read TGTGCCAGCAGTTTTTTGGGAGCGAACACTGAAGCTTTCTTT.

The chain recombines TRBV4-1 with TRBJ1-1; D is unclear. The CDR3 loop spans 14 amino acids. CDR1 and CDR2 (germline): MGHRA, YSYEKL. Trimming removed 3 bases from V and 7 bases from J, with 15 bases in between. CDR3 residues: CASSQSRRADEAFF. For the CDR3, the DNA is TGCGCCAGCAGCCAGAGCAGGAGGGCAGATGAAGCTTTCTTT.

The chain couples TRBV7-9 to TRBJ1-6, with D possibly being TRBD1 (5 bases). The CDR3 length is 15 residues. The V gene lost 5 bases and the J gene lost 4 bases, with 12 bases spanning the gap. In germline, CDR1 is SEHNR, CDR2 FQNEAQ (reference sequence). The chain's CDR3 is CASSRRDLYNSPLHF. CDR3 DNA sequence: TGTGCCAGCAGCCGACGGGACCTTTATAATTCACCCCTCCACTTT.

The sample holds a few counts of this clonotype. The rearrangement joins TRBV21-1 to TRBJ2-1; the table calls TRBD1, which could not be checked here. TRBV21-1 has pseudogene status. There are 14 residues in the CDR3. For the CDR3, the DNA is TGTGCCAGCAGCAAAACGGGGGGGCAGGATGAGCAGTTCTTC. It specifies CASSKTGGQDEQFF.

This clonotype was seen repeatedly, ten times or more. The chain has TRBV10-2 and TRBJ1-1; D ambiguous. This CDR3 comprises 12 residues. CDR1 is WSHSY, CDR2 SAAADI, per germline. V was shortened by 4 bases and J by 4 bases, with 7 bases between the two germline ends. The DNA for the CDR3 is TGCGCCAGCAGTGCATGGGGCACTGAAGCTTTCTTT. This encodes CASSAWGTEAFF.